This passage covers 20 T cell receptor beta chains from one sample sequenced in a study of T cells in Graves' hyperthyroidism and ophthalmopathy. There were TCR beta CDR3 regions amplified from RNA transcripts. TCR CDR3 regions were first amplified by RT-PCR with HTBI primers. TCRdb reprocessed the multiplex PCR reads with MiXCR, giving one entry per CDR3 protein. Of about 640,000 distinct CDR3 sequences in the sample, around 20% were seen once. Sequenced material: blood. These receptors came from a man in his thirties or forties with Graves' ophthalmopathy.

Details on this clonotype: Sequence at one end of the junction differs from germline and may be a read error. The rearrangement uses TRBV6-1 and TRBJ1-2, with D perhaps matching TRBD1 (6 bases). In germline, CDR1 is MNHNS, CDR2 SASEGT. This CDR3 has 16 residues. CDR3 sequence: CASSEAPWTENYGCTF. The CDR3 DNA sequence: TGTGCCAGCAGTGAAGCACCATGGACAGAGAACTATGGCTGCACCTTC.

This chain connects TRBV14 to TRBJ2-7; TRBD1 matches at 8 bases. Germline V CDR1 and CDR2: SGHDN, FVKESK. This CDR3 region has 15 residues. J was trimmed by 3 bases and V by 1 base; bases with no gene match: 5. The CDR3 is CASSQVRDRHYEQYF. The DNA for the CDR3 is TGTGCCAGCAGCCAAGTAAGGGACAGGCACTACGAGCAGTACTTC. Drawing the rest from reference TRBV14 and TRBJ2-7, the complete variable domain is EAGVTQFPSHSVIEKGQTVTLRCDPISGHDNLYWYRRVMGKEIKFLLHFVKESKQDESGMPNNRFLAERTGGTYSTLKVQPAELEDSGVYFCASSQVRDRHYEQYFGPGTRLTVT.

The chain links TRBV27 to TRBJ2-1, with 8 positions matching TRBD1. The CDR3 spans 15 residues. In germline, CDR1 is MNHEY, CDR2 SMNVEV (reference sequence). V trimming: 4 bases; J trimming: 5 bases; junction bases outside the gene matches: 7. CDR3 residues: CASSSRDRRNNEQFF. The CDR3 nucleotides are TGTGCCAGCAGTTCCCGGGACAGGCGTAACAATGAGCAGTTCTTC.

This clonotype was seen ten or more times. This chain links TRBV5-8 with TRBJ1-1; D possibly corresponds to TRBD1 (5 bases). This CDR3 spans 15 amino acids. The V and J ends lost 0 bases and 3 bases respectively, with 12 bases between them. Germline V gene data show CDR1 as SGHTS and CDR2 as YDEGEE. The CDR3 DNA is TGTGCCAGCAGCTTGGGGAAGGGGTGGTACACTGAAGCTTTCTTT. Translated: CASSLGKGWYTEAFF. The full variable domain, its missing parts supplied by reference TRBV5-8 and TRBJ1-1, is EAGVTQSPTHLIKTRGQQATLRCSPISGHTSVYWYQQALGLGLQFLLWYDEGEERNRGNFPPRFSGRQFPNYSSELNVNALELEDSALYLCASSLGKGWYTEAFFGQGTRLTVV.

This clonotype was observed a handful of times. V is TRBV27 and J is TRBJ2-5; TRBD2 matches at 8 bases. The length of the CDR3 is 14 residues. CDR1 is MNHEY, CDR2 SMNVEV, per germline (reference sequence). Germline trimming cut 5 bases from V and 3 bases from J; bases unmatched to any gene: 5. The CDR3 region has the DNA TGTGCCAGCAGTCCAACTAGCGGAGAAGAGACCCAGTACTTC. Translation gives CASSPTSGEETQYF.

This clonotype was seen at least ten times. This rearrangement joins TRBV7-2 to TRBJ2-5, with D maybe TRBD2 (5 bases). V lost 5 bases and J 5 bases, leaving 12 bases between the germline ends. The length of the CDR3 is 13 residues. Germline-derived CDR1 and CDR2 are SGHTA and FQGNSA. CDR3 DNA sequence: TGTGCCAGCAGCCCGGCCAGAGGGGAGACCCAGTACTTC. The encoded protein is CASSPARGETQYF.

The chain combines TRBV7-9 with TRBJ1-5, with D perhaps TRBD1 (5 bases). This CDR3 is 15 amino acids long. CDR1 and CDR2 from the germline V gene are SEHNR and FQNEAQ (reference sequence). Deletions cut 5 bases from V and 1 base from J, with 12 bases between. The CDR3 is CASSRDSESNQPQHF. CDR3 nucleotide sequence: TGTGCCAGCAGCCGAGACAGTGAGAGCAATCAGCCCCAGCATTTT.

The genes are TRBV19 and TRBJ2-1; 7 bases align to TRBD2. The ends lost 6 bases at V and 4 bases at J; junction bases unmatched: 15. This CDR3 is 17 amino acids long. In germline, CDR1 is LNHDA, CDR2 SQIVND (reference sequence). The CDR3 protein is CASSLFAGRAEYNEQFF. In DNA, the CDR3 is TGTGCCAGTAGCCTTTTTGCGGGGAGGGCCGAGTACAATGAGCAGTTCTTC.

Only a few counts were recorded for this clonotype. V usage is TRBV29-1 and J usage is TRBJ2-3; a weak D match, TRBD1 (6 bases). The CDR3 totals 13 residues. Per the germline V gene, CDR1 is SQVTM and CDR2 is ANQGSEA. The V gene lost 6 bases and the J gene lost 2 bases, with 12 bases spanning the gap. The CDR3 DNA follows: TGCAGCGTCGGACAGTTTTACACAGATACGCAGTATTTT. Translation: CSVGQFYTDTQYF.

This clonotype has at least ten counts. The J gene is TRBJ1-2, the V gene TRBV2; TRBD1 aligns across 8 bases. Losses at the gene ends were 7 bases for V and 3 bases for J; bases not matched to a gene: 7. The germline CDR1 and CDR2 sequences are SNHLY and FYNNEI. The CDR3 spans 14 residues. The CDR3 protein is CASTPDRADYGYTF. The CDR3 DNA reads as TGTGCCAGCACCCCGGACAGGGCCGACTATGGCTACACCTTC.

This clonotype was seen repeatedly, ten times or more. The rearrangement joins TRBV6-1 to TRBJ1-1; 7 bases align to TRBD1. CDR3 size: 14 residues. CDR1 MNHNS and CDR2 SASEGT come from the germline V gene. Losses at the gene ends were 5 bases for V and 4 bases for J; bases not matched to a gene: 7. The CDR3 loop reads CASSQTGYGTEAFF. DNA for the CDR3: TGTGCCAGCAGTCAGACAGGGTATGGCACTGAAGCTTTCTTT.

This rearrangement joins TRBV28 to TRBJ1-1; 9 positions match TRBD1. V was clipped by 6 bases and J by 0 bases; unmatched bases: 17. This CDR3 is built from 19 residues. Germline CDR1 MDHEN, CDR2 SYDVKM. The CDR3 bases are TGTGCCAGCAGCCCGGGACAGGGAGTCCCGTTAAATCTGAACACTGAAGCTTTCTTT. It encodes CASSPGQGVPLNLNTEAFF. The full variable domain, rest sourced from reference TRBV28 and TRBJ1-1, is DVKVTQSSRYLVKRTGEKVFLECVQDMDHENMFWYRQDPGLGLRLIYFSYDVKMKEKGDIPEGYSVSREKKERFSLILESASTNQTSMYLCASSPGQGVPLNLNTEAFFGQGTRLTVV.

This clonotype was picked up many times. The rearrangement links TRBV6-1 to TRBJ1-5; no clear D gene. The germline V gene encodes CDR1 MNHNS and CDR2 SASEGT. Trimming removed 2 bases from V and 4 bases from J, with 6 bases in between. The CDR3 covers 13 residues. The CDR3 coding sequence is TGTGCCAGCAGTGAATCCAGAAATCAGCCCCAGCATTTT. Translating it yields CASSESRNQPQHF.

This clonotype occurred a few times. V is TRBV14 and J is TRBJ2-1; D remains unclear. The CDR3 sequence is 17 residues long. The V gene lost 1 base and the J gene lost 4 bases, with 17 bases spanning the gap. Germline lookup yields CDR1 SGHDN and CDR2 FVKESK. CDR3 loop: CASSQGIGLRAYNEQFF. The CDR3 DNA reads TGTGCCAGCAGCCAAGGGATTGGGCTGAGAGCGTACAATGAGCAGTTCTTC.

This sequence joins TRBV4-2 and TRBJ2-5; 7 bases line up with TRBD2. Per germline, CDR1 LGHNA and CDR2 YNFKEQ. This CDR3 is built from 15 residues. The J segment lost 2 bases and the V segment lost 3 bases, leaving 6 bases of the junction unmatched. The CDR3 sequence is CASSHPSGAQETQYF. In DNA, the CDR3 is TGTGCCAGCAGCCATCCCAGCGGGGCGCAAGAGACCCAGTACTTC.

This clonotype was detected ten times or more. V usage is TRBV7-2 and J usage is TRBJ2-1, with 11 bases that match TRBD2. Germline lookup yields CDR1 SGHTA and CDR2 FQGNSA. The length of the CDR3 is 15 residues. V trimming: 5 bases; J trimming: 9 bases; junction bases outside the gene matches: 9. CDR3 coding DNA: TGTGCCAGCAGCCAGACTAGCGGGATAGGGGGTGAGCAGTTCTTC. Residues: CASSQTSGIGGEQFF. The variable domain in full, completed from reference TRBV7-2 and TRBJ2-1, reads GAGVSQSPSNKVTEKGKDVELRCDPISGHTALYWYRQSLGQGLEFLIYFQGNSAPDKSGLPSDRFSAERTGGSVSTLTIQRTQQEDSAVYLCASSQTSGIGGEQFFGPGTRLTVL.

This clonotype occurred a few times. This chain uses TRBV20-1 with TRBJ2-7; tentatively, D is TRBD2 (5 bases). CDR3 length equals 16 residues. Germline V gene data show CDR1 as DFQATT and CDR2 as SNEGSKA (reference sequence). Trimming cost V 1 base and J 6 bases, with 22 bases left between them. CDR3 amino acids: CSARVRGSPGLFEQYF. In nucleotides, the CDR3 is TGCAGTGCTAGAGTGAGAGGGAGCCCGGGTCTCTTCGAGCAGTACTTC.

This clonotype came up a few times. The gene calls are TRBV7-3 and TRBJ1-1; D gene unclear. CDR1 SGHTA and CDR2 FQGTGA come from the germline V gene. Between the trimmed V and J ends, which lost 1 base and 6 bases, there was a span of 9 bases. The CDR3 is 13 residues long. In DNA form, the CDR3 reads TGTGCCAGCAGCTTAATTTCCGGTGCTGAAGCTTTCTTT. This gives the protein CASSLISGAEAFF. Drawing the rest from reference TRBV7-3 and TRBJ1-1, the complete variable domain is GAGVSQTPSNKVTEKGKYVELRCDPISGHTALYWYRQSLGQGPEFLIYFQGTGAADDSGLPNDRFFAVRPEGSVSTLKIQRTERGDSAVYLCASSLISGAEAFFGQGTRLTVV.

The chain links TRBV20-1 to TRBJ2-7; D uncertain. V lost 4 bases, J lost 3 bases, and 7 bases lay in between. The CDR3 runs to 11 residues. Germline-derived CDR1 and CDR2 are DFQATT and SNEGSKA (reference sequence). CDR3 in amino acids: CSANEDYEQYF. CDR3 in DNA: TGCAGTGCTAATGAGGACTACGAGCAGTACTTC.

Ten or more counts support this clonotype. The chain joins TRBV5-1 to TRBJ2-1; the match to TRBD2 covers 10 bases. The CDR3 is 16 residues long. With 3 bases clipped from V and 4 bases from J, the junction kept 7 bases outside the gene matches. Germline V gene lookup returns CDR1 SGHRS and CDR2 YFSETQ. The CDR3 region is CASSSTLAGEYNEQFF. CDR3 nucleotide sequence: TGCGCCAGCAGCTCCACCCTAGCGGGAGAATACAATGAGCAGTTCTTC.